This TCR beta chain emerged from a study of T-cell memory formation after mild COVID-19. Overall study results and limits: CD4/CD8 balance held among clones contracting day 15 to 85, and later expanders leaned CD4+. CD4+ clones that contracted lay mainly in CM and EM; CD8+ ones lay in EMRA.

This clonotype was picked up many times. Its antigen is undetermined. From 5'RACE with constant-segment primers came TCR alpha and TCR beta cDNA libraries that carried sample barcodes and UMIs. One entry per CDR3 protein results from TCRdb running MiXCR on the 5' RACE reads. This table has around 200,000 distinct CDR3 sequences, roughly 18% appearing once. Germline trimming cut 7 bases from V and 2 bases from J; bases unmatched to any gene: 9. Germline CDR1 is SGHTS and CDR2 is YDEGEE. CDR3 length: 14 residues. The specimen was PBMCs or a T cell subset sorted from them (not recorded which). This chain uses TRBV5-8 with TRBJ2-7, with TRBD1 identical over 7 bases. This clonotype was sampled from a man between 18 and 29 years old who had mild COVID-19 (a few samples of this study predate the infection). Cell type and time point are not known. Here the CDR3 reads CASAHPQGTYEQYF. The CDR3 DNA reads TGTGCCAGCGCCCATCCACAGGGGACCTACGAGCAGTACTTC. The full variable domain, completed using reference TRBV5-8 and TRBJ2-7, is EAGVTQSPTHLIKTRGQQATLRCSPISGHTSVYWYQQALGLGLQFLLWYDEGEERNRGNFPPRFSGRQFPNYSSELNVNALELEDSALYLCASAHPQGTYEQYFGPGTRLTVT.